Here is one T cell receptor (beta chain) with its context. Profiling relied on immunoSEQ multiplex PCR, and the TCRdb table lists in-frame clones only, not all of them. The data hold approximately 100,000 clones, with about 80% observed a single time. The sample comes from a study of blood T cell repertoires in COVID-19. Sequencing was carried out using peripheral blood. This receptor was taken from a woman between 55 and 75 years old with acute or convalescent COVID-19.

The CDR3 loop reads CASSLYRDSNQPQHF. The CDR3 region has the DNA TGTGCCAGCAGCTTATACAGGGATTCCAATCAGCCCCAGCATTTT. The gene calls are TRBV7-2 and TRBJ1-5; a possible D gene is TRBD1 (6 bases). This CDR3 contains 15 residues. The germline V and J ends were trimmed by 2 bases and 3 bases, with 11 bases remaining between them. Germline V gene sequence: CDR1 SGHTA, CDR2 FQGNSA.